A selection of T cell receptor beta chains follows, all from one sample in a study of blood T cell repertoires in COVID-19. Sequencing used immunoSEQ multiplex PCR; TCRdb keeps in-frame clones, though not all of them. The profile shows some 45,000 clones, 70% to 85% of them singletons. Sequences were obtained from peripheral blood. Receptor source: a woman of 80 years or more with acute or convalescent COVID-19. The CDR3 runs from the conserved cysteine through the conserved F or W. D genes are given only for firm matches. Size is stated for part of the rows, as once, few or many counts, or as a class when the clone is expanded.

size: -; J: TRBJ2-7; D: -; V: TRBV5-6; DNA: TGTGCCAGCAGCTTGAGGGGGTGGGAGCAGTACTTC; CDR3: CASSLRGWEQYF
size: once; J: TRBJ2-7; D: TRBD1; V: TRBV27; DNA: TGTGCCAGCAGCCTATCGGGACAGCGAGGCTACGAGCAGTACTTC; CDR3: CASSLSGQRGYEQYF
size: once; J: TRBJ2-1; D: TRBD2; V: TRBV7-2; DNA: TGTGCCAGCAGCTATAGCGGGAGAGGGGGCAATGAGCAGTTCTTC; CDR3: CASSYSGRGGNEQFF
size: -; J: TRBJ2-3; D: -; V: TRBV5-8; DNA: TGTGCCAGCGTAGGCGGATATCGAACAGATACGCAGTATTTT; CDR3: CASVGGYRTDTQYF
size: -; J: TRBJ1-1; D: -; V: TRBV7-6; DNA: TGTGCCAGCAGCTTAAATCAGCGGGAGGCTTTCTTT; CDR3: CASSLNQREAFF
size: -; J: TRBJ1-5; D: -; V: TRBV18; DNA: TGTGCCAGCTCACGGGAGCAAGGAAATAGCAATCAGCCCCAGCATTTT; CDR3: CASSREQGNSNQPQHF
size: once; J: TRBJ2-7; D: TRBD1; V: TRBV19; DNA: TGTGCCAGTAGTCACCGGGACAGGGGACCCCTAAGAGAGCAGTACTTC; CDR3: CASSHRDRGPLREQYF
size: once; J: TRBJ1-2; D: -; V: TRBV29-1; DNA: TGCAGCGTTTCTATAGCGGCTCTTAACTATGGCTACACCTTC; CDR3: CSVSIAALNYGYTF
size: -; J: TRBJ1-4; D: -; V: TRBV4-2; DNA: TGTGCCAGCAGCCAAGTAGGAGCAACTAATGAAAAACTGTTTTTT; CDR3: CASSQVGATNEKLFF
size: once; J: TRBJ1-1; D: -; V: TRBV28; DNA: TGTGCCAGCAGGAGACGTGTGAGGGCGTCGAACACTGAAGCTTTCTTT; CDR3: CASRRRVRASNTEAFF
size: -; J: TRBJ2-6; D: -; V: TRBV7-2; DNA: TGTGCCAGCAGCTTAGGCCGGCTGGGGGCGGCTGGGGCCAACGTCCTGACTTTC; CDR3: CASSLGRLGAAGANVLTF
size: -; J: TRBJ2-5; D: TRBD2; V: TRBV29-1; DNA: TGCAGCGTTGCGGGAGGGCCGGGCGAGACCCAGTACTTC; CDR3: CSVAGGPGETQYF
size: -; J: TRBJ2-2; D: TRBD1; V: TRBV19; DNA: TGTGCCAGTAGTAGACTAGTTGACAGGGGCGGTTTCCCCGGGGAGCTGTTTTTT; CDR3: CASSRLVDRGGFPGELFF
size: -; J: TRBJ2-7; D: -; V: TRBV15; DNA: TGTGCCACCAGCAGAGACCCAGGGCCGAACGAGCAGTACTTC; CDR3: CATSRDPGPNEQYF
size: -; J: TRBJ2-1; D: -; V: TRBV12-3/TRBV12-4; DNA: TGTGCCAGCAGTTTAATCCCCCACATCGAGCAGTTCTTC; CDR3: CASSLIPHIEQFF
size: -; J: TRBJ2-3; D: -; V: TRBV5-1; DNA: TGCGCCAGCAGCTTGGCCTCAGGGGCAGATACGCAGTATTTT; CDR3: CASSLASGADTQYF
size: -; J: TRBJ2-3; D: -; V: TRBV3-1/TRBV3-2; DNA: TGTGCCAGCAGCCAAGCACTCAGCACAGATACGCAGTATTTT; CDR3: CASSQALSTDTQYF
size: once; J: TRBJ2-1; D: -; V: TRBV11-2; DNA: TGTGCCAGCAGCTCGACAGTTGAGCAGTTCTTC; CDR3: CASSSTVEQFF
size: -; J: TRBJ1-6; D: -; V: TRBV7-2; DNA: TGTGCCAGCACCCTCACGAGTTATAATTCACCCCTCCACTTT; CDR3: CASTLTSYNSPLHF
size: -; J: TRBJ2-3; D: -; V: TRBV28; DNA: TGTGCCAGCAGTGGCGGAGGGACCCGCACAGATACGCAGTATTTT; CDR3: CASSGGGTRTDTQYF
size: -; J: TRBJ2-7; D: TRBD2; V: TRBV7-2; DNA: TGTGCCAGCAGCTTAGTAGCGGGAACCTACGAGCAGTACTTC; CDR3: CASSLVAGTYEQYF
size: -; J: TRBJ2-2; D: TRBD2; V: TRBV7-2; DNA: TGTGCCAGCAGCTTACCCAGCGGGAGGGCTACCGGGGAGCTGTTTTTT; CDR3: CASSLPSGRATGELFF
size: -; J: TRBJ2-1; D: -; V: TRBV7-2; DNA: TGTGCCAGCAGCTTGGCGGGATCCTCCTACAATGAGCAGTTCTTC; CDR3: CASSLAGSSYNEQFF
size: -; J: TRBJ2-3; D: -; V: TRBV19; DNA: TGTGCCAGTAGTTGGCAGGGGCGGGATACGCAGTATTTT; CDR3: CASSWQGRDTQYF
size: -; J: TRBJ1-1; D: -; V: TRBV10-2; DNA: TGCGCCAGCAGTCCGACGGGGGTTGAAAACACTGAAGCTTTCTTT; CDR3: CASSPTGVENTEAFF
size: -; J: TRBJ2-5; D: -; V: TRBV7-9; DNA: TGTGCCAGCAGCCGAACCGGGACAAAACGACAAGGGACCCAGTACTTC; CDR3: CASSRTGTKRQGTQYF
size: -; J: TRBJ2-1; D: TRBD1; V: TRBV6-2/TRBV6-3; DNA: TGTGCCAGCAGTTACTCAGGGGGCTCGTACAATGAGCAGTTCTTC; CDR3: CASSYSGGSYNEQFF
size: -; J: TRBJ2-7; D: -; V: TRBV7-8; DNA: TGTGCCAGCAGCTTAGCGCCTCAGGGGTCGGGCGAGCAGTACTTC; CDR3: CASSLAPQGSGEQYF
size: -; J: TRBJ2-3; D: TRBD2; V: TRBV10-3; DNA: TGTGCCATGGCGGGGTTTAGCGGGAGCAAAACAGATACGCAGTATTTT; CDR3: CAMAGFSGSKTDTQYF
size: -; J: TRBJ2-7; D: TRBD1; V: TRBV12-3/TRBV12-4; DNA: TGTGCCAGCAGACAGGGGCCTCTCGAGCAGTACTTC; CDR3: CASRQGPLEQYF
size: -; J: TRBJ1-1; D: TRBD1; V: TRBV19; DNA: TGTGCCAGTAGTGCGTGGACAGGGAACACTGAAGCTTTCTTT; CDR3: CASSAWTGNTEAFF
size: -; J: TRBJ1-1; D: -; V: TRBV4-2; DNA: TGTGCCAGCAGCCAAAGCGGCCTAATAGGGACTGAAGCTTTCTTT; CDR3: CASSQSGLIGTEAFF
size: few; J: TRBJ1-6; D: TRBD1; V: TRBV6-5; DNA: TGTGCCAGCAGTTACTCGGACAGGGTTGGTTCACCCCTCCACTTT; CDR3: CASSYSDRVGSPLHF
size: -; J: TRBJ1-1; D: -; V: TRBV18; DNA: TGTGCCAGCTGTTTGGCGGGGAACACTGAAGCTTTCTTT; CDR3: CASCLAGNTEAFF
size: few; J: TRBJ1-2; D: -; V: TRBV28; DNA: TGTGCCAGCAGTTTGGGGCAGGGGAAGGGTGGCTACACCTTC; CDR3: CASSLGQGKGGYTF
size: -; J: TRBJ1-2; D: TRBD1; V: TRBV6-5; DNA: TGTGCCAGCAGTCTTGGACAGGGCTCCTATGGCTACACCTTC; CDR3: CASSLGQGSYGYTF
size: -; J: TRBJ2-7; D: TRBD2; V: TRBV6-5; DNA: TGTGCCAGCAGGTCGGCTAGCGGAAAAGCCTACGAGCAGTACTTC; CDR3: CASRSASGKAYEQYF
size: -; J: TRBJ1-5; D: -; V: TRBV28; DNA: TGTGCCAGCAGTTCGGGGGTGCTTCACAATCAGCCCCAGCATTTT; CDR3: CASSSGVLHNQPQHF
size: -; J: TRBJ2-7; D: TRBD1; V: TRBV11-3; DNA: TGTGCCAGCAGCCCCGGGACAGGGACCAGCTACGAGCAGTACTTC; CDR3: CASSPGTGTSYEQYF
size: -; J: TRBJ1-1; D: -; V: TRBV6-5; DNA: TGTGCCAGCAACCCGGGACAAGTGAACACTGAAGCTTTCTTT; CDR3: CASNPGQVNTEAFF
size: -; J: TRBJ2-5; D: -; V: TRBV5-3; DNA: TGTGCCAGAAGCTTCGGACAAGATTATGAGGAGACCCAGTACTTC; CDR3: CARSFGQDYEETQYF
size: -; J: TRBJ2-5; D: -; V: TRBV29-1; DNA: TGCAGCGCCTCCCAAGAGACCCAGTACTTC; CDR3: CSASQETQYF
size: once; J: TRBJ2-1; D: -; V: TRBV7-2; DNA: TGTGCCAGCAGCGACGTCCAGGACAATGAGCAGTTCTTC; CDR3: CASSDVQDNEQFF
size: -; J: TRBJ1-2; D: TRBD1; V: TRBV11-1; DNA: TGTGCCAGCAGCCCTATGACAGGGAGTTATGGCTACACCTTC; CDR3: CASSPMTGSYGYTF
size: few; J: TRBJ2-2; D: -; V: TRBV2; DNA: TGTGCCAGCAGTTACCTACCGCGTGGGGAGCTGTTTTTT; CDR3: CASSYLPRGELFF
size: -; J: TRBJ1-2; D: TRBD1; V: TRBV18; DNA: TGTGCCAGCTCACCACAGACAGGGTATGGCTACACCTTC; CDR3: CASSPQTGYGYTF
size: -; J: TRBJ1-1; D: -; V: TRBV27; DNA: TGTGCCAGCAGTTTATACGGGGGCACTGAAGCTTTCTTT; CDR3: CASSLYGGTEAFF
size: once; J: TRBJ2-7; D: TRBD1; V: TRBV28; DNA: TGTGCCAGCAGCTATTTCCGCGCCAGCCCGGGACAGGGCTACGAGCAGTACTTC; CDR3: CASSYFRASPGQGYEQYF